The source of this T cell receptor (beta chain) is a study of identical twins. General study points: The study found excess low generation probability among twin-shared out-of-frame alpha sequences. The study found weaker excess twin sharing in beta out-of-frame sequences.

Trimming at V came to 3 bases and at J to 6 bases, leaving 3 bases not matched to a gene. There are 14 residues in the CDR3. Germline lookup yields CDR1 MNHEY and CDR2 SMNVEV (reference sequence). TCRdb ran MiXCR on the 5' RACE reads and lists one entry per CDR3 protein. This sample carries around 230,000 distinct CDR3 sequences, around a tenth of them seen once, and the ten largest clones take around 5.1%. Of note for this clonotype: Its antigen is not known.

The specimen sequenced was memory (CD45RO+) T cells sorted from blood. This receptor was identified in a young woman in good health. The chain uses TRBV27 and TRBJ2-2, with 8 bases aligning to TRBD2. For the CDR3, the DNA is TGTGCCAGCAGTTTGAGCGGGGGATCCGGGGAGCTGTTTTTT. It yields the protein CASSLSGGSGELFF.